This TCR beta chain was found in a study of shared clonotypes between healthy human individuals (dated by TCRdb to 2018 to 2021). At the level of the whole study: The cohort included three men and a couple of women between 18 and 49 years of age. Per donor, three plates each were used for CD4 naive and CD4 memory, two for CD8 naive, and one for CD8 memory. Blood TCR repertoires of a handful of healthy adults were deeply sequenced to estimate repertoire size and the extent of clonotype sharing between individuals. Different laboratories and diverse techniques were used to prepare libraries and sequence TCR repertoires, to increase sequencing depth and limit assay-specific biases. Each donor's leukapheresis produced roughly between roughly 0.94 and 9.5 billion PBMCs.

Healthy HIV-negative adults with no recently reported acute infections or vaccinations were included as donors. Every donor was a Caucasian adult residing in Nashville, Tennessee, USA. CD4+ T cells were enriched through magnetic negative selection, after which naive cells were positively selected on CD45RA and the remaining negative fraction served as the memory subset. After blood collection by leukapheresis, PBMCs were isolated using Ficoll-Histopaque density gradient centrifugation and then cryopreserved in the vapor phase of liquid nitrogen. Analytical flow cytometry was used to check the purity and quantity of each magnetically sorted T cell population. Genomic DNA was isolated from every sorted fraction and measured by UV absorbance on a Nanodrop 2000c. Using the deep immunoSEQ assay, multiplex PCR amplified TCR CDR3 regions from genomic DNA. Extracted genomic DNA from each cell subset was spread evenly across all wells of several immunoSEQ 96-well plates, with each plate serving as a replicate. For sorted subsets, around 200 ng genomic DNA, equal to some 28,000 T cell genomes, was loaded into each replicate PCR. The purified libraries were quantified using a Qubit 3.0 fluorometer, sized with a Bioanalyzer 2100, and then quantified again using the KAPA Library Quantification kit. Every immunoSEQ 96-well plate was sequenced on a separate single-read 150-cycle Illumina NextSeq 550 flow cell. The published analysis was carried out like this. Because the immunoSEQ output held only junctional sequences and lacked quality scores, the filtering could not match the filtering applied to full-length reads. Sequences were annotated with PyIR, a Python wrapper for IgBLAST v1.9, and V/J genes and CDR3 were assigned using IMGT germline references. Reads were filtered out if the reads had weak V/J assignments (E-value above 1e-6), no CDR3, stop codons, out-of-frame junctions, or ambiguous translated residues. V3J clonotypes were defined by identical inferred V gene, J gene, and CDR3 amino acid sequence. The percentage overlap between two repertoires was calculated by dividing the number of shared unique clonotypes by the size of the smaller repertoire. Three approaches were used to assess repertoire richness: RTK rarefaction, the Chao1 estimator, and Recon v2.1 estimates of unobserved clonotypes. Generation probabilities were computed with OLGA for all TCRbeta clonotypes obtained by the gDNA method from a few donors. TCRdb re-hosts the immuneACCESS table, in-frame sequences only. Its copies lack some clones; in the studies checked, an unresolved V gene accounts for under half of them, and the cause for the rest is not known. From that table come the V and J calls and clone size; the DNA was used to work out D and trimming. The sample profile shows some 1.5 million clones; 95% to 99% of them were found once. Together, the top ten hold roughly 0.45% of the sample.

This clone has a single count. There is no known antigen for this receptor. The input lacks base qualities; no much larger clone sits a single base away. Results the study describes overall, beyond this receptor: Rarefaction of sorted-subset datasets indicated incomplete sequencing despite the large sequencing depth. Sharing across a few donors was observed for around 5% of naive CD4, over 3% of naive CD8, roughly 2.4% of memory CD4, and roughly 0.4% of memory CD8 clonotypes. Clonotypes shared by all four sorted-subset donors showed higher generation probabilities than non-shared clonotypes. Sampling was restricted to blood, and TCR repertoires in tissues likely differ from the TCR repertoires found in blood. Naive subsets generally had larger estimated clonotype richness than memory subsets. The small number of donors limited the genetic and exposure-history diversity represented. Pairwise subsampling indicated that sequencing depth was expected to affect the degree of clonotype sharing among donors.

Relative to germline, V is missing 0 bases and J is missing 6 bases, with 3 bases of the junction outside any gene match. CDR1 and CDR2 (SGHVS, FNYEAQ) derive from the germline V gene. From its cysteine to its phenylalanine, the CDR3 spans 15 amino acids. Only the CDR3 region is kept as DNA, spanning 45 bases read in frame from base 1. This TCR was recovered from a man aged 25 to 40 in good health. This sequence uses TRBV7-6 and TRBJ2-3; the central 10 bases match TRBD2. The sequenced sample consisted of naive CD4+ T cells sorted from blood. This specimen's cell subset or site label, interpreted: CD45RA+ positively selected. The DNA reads TGTGCCAGCAGCTTAGCTAGCGGGAGGTTCGATACGCAGTATTTT. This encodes CASSLASGRFDTQYF. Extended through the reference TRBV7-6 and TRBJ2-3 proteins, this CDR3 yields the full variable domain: GAGVSQSPRYKVTKRGQDVALRCDPISGHVSLYWYRQALGQGPEFLTYFNYEAQQDKSGLPNDRFSAERPEGSISTLTIQRTEQRDSAMYRCASSLASGRFDTQYFGPGTRLTVL.